This T cell receptor (beta chain) came from a study of blood T cell repertoires in COVID-19. The overall study: The study drew acute and convalescent COVID-19 samples from the United States, Italy and Spain.

This CDR3 has 15 residues. Trimming pared 1 base from V and 1 base from J, leaving 8 bases between. CDR1 is LGHNA, CDR2 YNFKEQ, per germline. In the authors' workflow: The authors estimated nucleated cell counts from reference gene primer amplification. Profiling relied on immunoSEQ multiplex PCR, and the TCRdb table lists in-frame clones only, not all of them. V, J and clone size were drawn from that table, and D and trimming were deduced from the DNA. The table includes over 200,000 clones, 70% to 90% detected once. In terms of age and location, participants ranged from roughly 18 to 95 years and lived in approximately 26 US areas. Which cohort a participant joined came from the clinical history participants gave.

The chain links TRBV4-2 to TRBJ1-5, with D tentatively TRBD1 (5 bases). The sequence came from a man aged 35 to 55 who had recovered from COVID-19. The sequenced sample consisted of PBMCs or T cells enriched from blood (not recorded which). The CDR3 here is CASSQGTSSNQPQHF. CDR3 bases: TGTGCCAGCAGCCAAGGGACATCAAGCAATCAGCCCCAGCATTTT.